This TCR beta chain was obtained from a study of blood T cell repertoires in COVID-19. Overall study context: PBMCs, B-cell-depleted T cells, or T cells provided the cDNA or gDNA that made up the material.

Data came from immunoSEQ multiplex PCR; TCRdb stores just in-frame clones and leaves some out. Of hundreds of thousands of clones in the sample, more than 80% were seen once. Points on this clone: Other DNA sequences from this sample encode an identical CDR3 as well.

The CDR3 spans 15 residues. Germline assignment: CDR1 MNHEY and CDR2 SVGAGI. After removal of 0 bases from V and 1 base from J, the junction contained 1 base not matched to a gene. The chain carries TRBV6-5 and TRBJ2-7; TRBD1 agrees at 9 bases. Sequenced material: peripheral blood. The sequence was collected from a young woman with active or convalescent COVID-19. This CDR3 reads CASSYSGTGSYEQYF. Written as DNA, the CDR3 is TGTGCCAGCAGTTACTCTGGGACAGGGTCCTACGAGCAGTACTTC.